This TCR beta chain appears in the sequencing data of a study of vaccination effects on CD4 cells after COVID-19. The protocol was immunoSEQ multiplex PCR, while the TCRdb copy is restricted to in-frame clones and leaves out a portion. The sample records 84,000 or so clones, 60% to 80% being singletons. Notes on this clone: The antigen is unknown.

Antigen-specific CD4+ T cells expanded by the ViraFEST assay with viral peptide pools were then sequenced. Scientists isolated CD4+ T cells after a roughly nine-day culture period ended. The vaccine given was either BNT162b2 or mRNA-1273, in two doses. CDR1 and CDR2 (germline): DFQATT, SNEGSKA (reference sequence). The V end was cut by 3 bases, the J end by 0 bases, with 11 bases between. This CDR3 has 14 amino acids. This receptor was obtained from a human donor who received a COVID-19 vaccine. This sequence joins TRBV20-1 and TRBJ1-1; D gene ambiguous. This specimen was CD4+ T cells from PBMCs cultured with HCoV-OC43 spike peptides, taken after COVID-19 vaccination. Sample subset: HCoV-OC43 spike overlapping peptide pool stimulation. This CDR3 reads CSASDPGLNTEAFF. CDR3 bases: TGCAGTGCTAGTGACCCGGGCTTGAACACTGAAGCTTTCTTT.